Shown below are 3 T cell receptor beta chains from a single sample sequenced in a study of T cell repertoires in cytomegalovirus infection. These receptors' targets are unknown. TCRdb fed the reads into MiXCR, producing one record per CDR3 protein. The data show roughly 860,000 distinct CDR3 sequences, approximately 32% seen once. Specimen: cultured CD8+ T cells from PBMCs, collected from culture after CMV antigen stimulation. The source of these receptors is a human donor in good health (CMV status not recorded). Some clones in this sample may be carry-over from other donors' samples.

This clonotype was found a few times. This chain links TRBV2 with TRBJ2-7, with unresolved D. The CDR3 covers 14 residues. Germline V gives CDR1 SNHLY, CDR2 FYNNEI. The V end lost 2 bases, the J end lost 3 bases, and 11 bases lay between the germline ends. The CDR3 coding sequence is TGTGCCAGCAGTGAATCGGCAGTCTACTACGAGCAGTACTTC. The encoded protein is CASSESAVYYEQYF.

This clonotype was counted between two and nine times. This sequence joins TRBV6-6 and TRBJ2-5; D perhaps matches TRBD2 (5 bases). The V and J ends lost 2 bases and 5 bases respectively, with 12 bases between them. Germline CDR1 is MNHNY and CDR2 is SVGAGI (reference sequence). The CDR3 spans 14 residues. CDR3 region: CASSYRGAGETQYF. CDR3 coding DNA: TGTGCCAGCAGTTACCGGGGAGCCGGGGAGACCCAGTACTTC.

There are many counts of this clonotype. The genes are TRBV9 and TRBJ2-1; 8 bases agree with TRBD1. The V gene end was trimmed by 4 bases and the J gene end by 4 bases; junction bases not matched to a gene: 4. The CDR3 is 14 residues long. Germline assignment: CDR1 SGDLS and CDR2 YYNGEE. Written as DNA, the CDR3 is TGTGCCAGCAGCCCACGACAGGGGTACAATGAGCAGTTCTTC. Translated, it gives CASSPRQGYNEQFF.